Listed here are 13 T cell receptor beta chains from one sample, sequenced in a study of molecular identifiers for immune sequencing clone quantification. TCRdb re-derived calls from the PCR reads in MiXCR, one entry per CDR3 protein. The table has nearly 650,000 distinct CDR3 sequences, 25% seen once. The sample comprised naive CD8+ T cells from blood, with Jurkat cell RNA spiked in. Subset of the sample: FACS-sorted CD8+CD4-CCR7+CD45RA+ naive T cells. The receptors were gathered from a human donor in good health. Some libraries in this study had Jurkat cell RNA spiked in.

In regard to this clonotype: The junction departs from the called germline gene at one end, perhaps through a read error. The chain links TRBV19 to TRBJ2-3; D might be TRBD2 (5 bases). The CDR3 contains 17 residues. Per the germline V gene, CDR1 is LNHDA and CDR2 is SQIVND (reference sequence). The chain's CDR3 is CASSVDLGNTGTDTQYF. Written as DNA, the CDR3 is TGTGCCAGTAGTGTAGATTTGGGCAACACGGGGACAGATACGCAGTATTTT.

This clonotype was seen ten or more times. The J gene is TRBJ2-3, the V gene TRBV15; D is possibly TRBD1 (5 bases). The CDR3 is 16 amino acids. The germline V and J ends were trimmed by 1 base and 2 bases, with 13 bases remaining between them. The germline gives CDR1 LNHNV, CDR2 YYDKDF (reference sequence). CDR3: CATSRVYDSHTDTQYF. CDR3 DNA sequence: TGTGCCACCAGCAGAGTTTACGACAGCCACACAGATACGCAGTATTTT.

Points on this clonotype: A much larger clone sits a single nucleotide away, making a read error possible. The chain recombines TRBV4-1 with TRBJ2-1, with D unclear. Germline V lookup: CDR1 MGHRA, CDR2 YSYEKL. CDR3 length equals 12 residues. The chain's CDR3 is CAISPHPNEQFF. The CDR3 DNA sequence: TGCGCCATCAGCCCGCACCCGAATGAGCAGTTCTTC.

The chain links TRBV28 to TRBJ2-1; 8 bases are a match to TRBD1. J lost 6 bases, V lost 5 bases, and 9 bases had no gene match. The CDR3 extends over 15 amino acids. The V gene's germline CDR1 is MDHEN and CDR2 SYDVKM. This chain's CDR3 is CASSIHRGNSNEQFF. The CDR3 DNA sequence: TGTGCCAGCAGTATACACAGGGGGAATAGCAATGAGCAGTTCTTC. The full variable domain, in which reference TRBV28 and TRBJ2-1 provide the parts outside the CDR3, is DVKVTQSSRYLVKRTGEKVFLECVQDMDHENMFWYRQDPGLGLRLIYFSYDVKMKEKGDIPEGYSVSREKKERFSLILESASTNQTSMYLCASSIHRGNSNEQFFGPGTRLTVL.

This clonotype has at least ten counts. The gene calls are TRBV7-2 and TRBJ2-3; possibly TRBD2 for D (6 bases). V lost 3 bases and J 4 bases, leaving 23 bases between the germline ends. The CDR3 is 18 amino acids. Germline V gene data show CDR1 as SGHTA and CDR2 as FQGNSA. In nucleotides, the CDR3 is TGTGCCAGCAGCTTCCCTCTTAGGTTCACCGGGGGTCCAGATACGCAGTATTTT. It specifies CASSFPLRFTGGPDTQYF.

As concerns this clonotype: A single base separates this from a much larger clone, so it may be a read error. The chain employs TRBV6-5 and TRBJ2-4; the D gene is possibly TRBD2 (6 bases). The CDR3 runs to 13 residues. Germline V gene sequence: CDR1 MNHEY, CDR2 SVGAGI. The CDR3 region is CASSYSEGYIQNF. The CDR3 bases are TGTGCCAGCAGTTACTCGGAGGGTTACATTCAGAACTTC.

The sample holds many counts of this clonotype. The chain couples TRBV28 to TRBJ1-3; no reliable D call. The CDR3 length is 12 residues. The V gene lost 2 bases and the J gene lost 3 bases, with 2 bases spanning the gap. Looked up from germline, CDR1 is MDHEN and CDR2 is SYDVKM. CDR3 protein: CASSLLGNTIYF. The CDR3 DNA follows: TGTGCCAGCAGTTTACTTGGAAACACCATATATTTT. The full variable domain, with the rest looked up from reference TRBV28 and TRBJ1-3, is DVKVTQSSRYLVKRTGEKVFLECVQDMDHENMFWYRQDPGLGLRLIYFSYDVKMKEKGDIPEGYSVSREKKERFSLILESASTNQTSMYLCASSLLGNTIYFGEGSWLTVV.

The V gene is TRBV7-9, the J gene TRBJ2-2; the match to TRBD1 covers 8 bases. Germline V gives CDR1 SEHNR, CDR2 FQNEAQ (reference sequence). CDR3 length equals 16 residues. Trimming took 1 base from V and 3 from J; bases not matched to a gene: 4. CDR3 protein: CASSLEGRGHTGELFF. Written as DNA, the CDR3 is TGTGCCAGCAGCTTAGAAGGCAGGGGGCACACCGGGGAGCTGTTTTTT.

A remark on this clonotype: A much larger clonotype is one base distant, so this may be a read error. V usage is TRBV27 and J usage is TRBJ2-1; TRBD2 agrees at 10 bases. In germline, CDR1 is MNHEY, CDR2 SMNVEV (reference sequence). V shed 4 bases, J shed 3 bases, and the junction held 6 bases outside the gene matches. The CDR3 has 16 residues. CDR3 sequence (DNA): TGTGCCAGCAGTTCTATACTAGCGGGGCGCTACAATGAGCAGTTCTTC. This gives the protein CASSSILAGRYNEQFF.

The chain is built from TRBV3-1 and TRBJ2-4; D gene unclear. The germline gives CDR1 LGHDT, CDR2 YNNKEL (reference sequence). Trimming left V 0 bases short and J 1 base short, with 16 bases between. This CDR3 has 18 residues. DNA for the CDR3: TGTGCCAGCAGCCAAGAAGCCCATCTCCAAGGGGCCAAAAACATTCAGTACTTC. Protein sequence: CASSQEAHLQGAKNIQYF. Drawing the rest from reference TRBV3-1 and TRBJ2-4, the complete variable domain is DTAVSQTPKYLVTQMGNDKSIKCEQNLGHDTMYWYKQDSKKFLKIMFSYNNKELIINETVPNRFSPKSPDKAHLNLHINSLELGDSAVYFCASSQEAHLQGAKNIQYFGAGTRLSVL.

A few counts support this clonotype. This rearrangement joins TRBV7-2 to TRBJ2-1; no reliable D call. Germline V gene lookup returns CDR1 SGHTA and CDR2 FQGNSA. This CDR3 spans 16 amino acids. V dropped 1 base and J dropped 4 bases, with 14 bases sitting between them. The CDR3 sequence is CASSLGPWNGYNEQFF. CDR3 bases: TGTGCCAGCAGCTTAGGTCCTTGGAATGGGTACAATGAGCAGTTCTTC. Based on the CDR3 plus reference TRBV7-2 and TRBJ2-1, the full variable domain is GAGVSQSPSNKVTEKGKDVELRCDPISGHTALYWYRQSLGQGLEFLIYFQGNSAPDKSGLPSDRFSAERTGGSVSTLTIQRTQQEDSAVYLCASSLGPWNGYNEQFFGPGTRLTVL.

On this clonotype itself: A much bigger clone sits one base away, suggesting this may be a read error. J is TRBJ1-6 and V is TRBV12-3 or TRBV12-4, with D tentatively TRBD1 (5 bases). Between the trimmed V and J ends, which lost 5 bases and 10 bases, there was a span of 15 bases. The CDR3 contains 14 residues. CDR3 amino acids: CASSLRQGGSPLHF. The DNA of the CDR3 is TGTGCCAGCAGTCTCCGGCAGGGTGGATCACCCCTCCACTTT.

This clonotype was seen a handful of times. CDR3 sequence: CASSQWLAGEQETQYF. DNA of the CDR3: TGTGCCAGCAGCCAATGGCTAGCGGGAGAGCAAGAGACCCAGTACTTC. The chain recombines TRBV4-2 with TRBJ2-5, with 10 bases fitting TRBD2. V shed 2 bases and J 2 bases; nucleotides not matched to a gene: 5. This CDR3 contains 16 residues. Germline CDR1 reads LGHNA; CDR2 reads YNFKEQ.